This is a list of T cell receptor beta chains from one sample in a study of T-cell reconstitution after alpha-beta-depleted transplantation in children. TCRdb independently ran MiXCR on the PCR reads; one entry per CDR3 protein. This table has about 610,000 distinct CDR3 sequences, roughly 10% appearing once. Sequencing used PBMCs from the stem cell graft donor, obtained from the stem cell graft. The receptors derive from a human donor who donated a stem cell graft to a child with acute myeloid leukemia. CDR3s include the opening cysteine and the closing phenylalanine or tryptophan. D genes are given only for firm matches. Clone size appears in some rows only: once, few, many, or a class for an expanded clone.

clone size	D gene	V gene	J gene	CDR3 DNA	CDR3 protein
many	-	TRBV7-2	TRBJ2-7	TGTGCCAGCAGCTTCAACCCTTCCTACGAGCAGTACTTC	CASSFNPSYEQYF
few	TRBD1	TRBV28	TRBJ1-2	TGTGCCAGCAGTCTCCGGACAGGGTTTGGCTACACCTTC	CASSLRTGFGYTF
-	TRBD1	TRBV28	TRBJ1-6	TGTGCCAGCAGTTTATGGACAGGGAATTCACCCCTCCACTTT	CASSLWTGNSPLHF
once	-	TRBV9	TRBJ1-1	TGTGCCAGCAGCGTGGGCCCGGATTATCAGATGAACACTGAAGCTTTCTTT	CASSVGPDYQMNTEAFF
few	TRBD2	TRBV7-2	TRBJ2-3	TGTGCCAGCAGGGCCGGGACTAGCGGGAACACAGATACGCAGTATTTT	CASRAGTSGNTDTQYF
few	-	TRBV4-2	TRBJ2-7	TGTGCCAGCAGCCAAGATCTAGGGTCCGAGCAGTACTTC	CASSQDLGSEQYF
many	TRBD2	TRBV29-1	TRBJ2-7	TGCAGCGTTGACGGACTAGCGGGAGGTTACGAGCAGTACTTC	CSVDGLAGGYEQYF
many	TRBD2	TRBV4-3	TRBJ2-7	TGCGCCAGCAGCCAAGGGCGGGAGGGGTACGAGCAGTACTTC	CASSQGREGYEQYF
-	TRBD2	TRBV7-2	TRBJ2-1	TGTGCCAGCAGCTTAGTCAGCGGGAGGGACAATGAGCAGTTCTTC	CASSLVSGRDNEQFF
-	TRBD2	TRBV6-1	TRBJ2-7	TGTGCCAGCAGGCATGGACTAGCGGCCTACGAGCAGTACTTC	CASRHGLAAYEQYF
-	-	TRBV20-1	TRBJ2-7	TGCAGTGCTAGAGGAACCCCCACTACCGAGCAGTACTTC	CSARGTPTTEQYF
-	-	TRBV7-9	TRBJ1-2	TGTGCCAGCAGCCGCGACGGACCTAACTATGGCTACACCTTC	CASSRDGPNYGYTF
-	TRBD2	TRBV7-9	TRBJ2-1	TGTGCCAGCAGTCCCAGCGGGGGCCTGTACAATGAGCAGTTCTTC	CASSPSGGLYNEQFF
many	-	TRBV4-2	TRBJ2-7	TGTGCCAGCAGCCCTCTTTCGTCACCGTCCAAGCAGTACTTC	CASSPLSSPSKQYF
-	TRBD2	TRBV20-1	TRBJ2-1	TGCAGTGCTAGAGATCCAGCGGGAGGGGTCAATGAGCAGTTCTTC	CSARDPAGGVNEQFF
few	-	TRBV4-1	TRBJ1-1	TGCGCCAGCAGCCAAGTAGGAGACACTGAAGCTTTCTTT	CASSQVGDTEAFF
many	-	TRBV7-2	TRBJ2-5	TGTGCCAGCAGCCTCCCAATACGGGAGACCCAGTACTTC	CASSLPIRETQYF
many	-	TRBV28	TRBJ2-5	TGTGCCAGCAGTTTAGGGCCCTCGATGAAGACCCAGTACTTC	CASSLGPSMKTQYF
-	-	TRBV4-2	TRBJ2-7	TGTGCCAGCAGCCAAGAGACAGGCGAGCAGTACTTC	CASSQETGEQYF
many	TRBD1	TRBV7-9	TRBJ1-1	TGTGCCAGCAGCGTAGGACAGGAGAACACTGAAGCTTTCTTT	CASSVGQENTEAFF
-	-	TRBV10-3	TRBJ2-6	TGTGCCATCAGTGAGGACAGTCCTCTCCTCTCTGGGGCCAACGTCCTGACTTTC	CAISEDSPLLSGANVLTF
few	-	TRBV20-1	TRBJ2-3	TGCAGTGCTAACCTTTTGGGGAGTCGGGCAGATACGCAGTATTTT	CSANLLGSRADTQYF
many	-	TRBV28	TRBJ2-3	TGTGCCAGCAGTTCCCCGATAGACCTAGCAGATACGCAGTATTTT	CASSSPIDLADTQYF
-	-	TRBV18	TRBJ1-6	TGTGCCAGCTCGCCACGAGGAGGGAGTGCATCACCCCTCCACTTT	CASSPRGGSASPLHF
-	-	TRBV6-1	TRBJ2-3	TGTGCCAGCAGTGTCGGCGTCGCAAATACGCAGTATTTT	CASSVGVANTQYF
-	-	TRBV28	TRBJ2-1	TGTGCCAGCAGTTTATACAGGAGGTCCTACAATGAGCAGTTCTTC	CASSLYRRSYNEQFF
many	-	TRBV28	TRBJ2-6	TGTGCCAGCAGTGTGCGGGACTTCAAAAGGTCTGGGGCCAACGTCCTGACTTTC	CASSVRDFKRSGANVLTF
-	TRBD1	TRBV29-1	TRBJ2-7	TGCAGCGTGCCCGGGACAGAGACCTACGAGCAGTACTTC	CSVPGTETYEQYF
few	-	TRBV4-3	TRBJ2-3	TGCGCCAGCAGCCAAGATCCCATAGCTCTTGGCACAGATACGCAGTATTTT	CASSQDPIALGTDTQYF
-	-	TRBV12-3/TRBV12-4	TRBJ2-2	TGTGCCAGCAGTTTAGTCGGGACCGCGGCCGGGGAGCTGTTTTTT	CASSLVGTAAGELFF
few	TRBD2	TRBV6-5	TRBJ2-3	TGTGCCAGCAGTTCACTAGCGGGAAGCCACACAGATACGCAGTATTTT	CASSSLAGSHTDTQYF
-	TRBD1	TRBV27	TRBJ1-2	TGTGCCAGCAGTCCCGGACAGGGGAGGCTCTATGGCTACACCTTC	CASSPGQGRLYGYTF
few	TRBD2	TRBV14	TRBJ2-3	TGTGCCAGCAGCCCTCGCCCTAGCGGGAGGGGAGATACGCAGTATTTT	CASSPRPSGRGDTQYF
few	-	TRBV15	TRBJ2-5	TGTGCCACCAGCAGAGTGAGTAAGGAAGAGACCCAGTACTTC	CATSRVSKEETQYF
many	-	TRBV4-2	TRBJ1-3	TGTGCCAGCACCGACCTCTCCTCTGGAAACACCATATATTTT	CASTDLSSGNTIYF
few	TRBD2	TRBV20-1	TRBJ2-7	TGCAGTGCCGAGATAGCGGGGCACCCTGACTACGAGCAGTACTTC	CSAEIAGHPDYEQYF
few	TRBD2	TRBV6-2/TRBV6-3	TRBJ2-2	TGTGCCAGCAGTTACTCGGGACTACTTAAACCCGGGGAGCTGTTTTTT	CASSYSGLLKPGELFF
few	TRBD2	TRBV2	TRBJ2-1	TGTGCCAGCAGTCTTGGAAGGGTTAGCGGGAGTAATATGAATGAGCAGTTCTTC	CASSLGRVSGSNMNEQFF
many	TRBD2	TRBV10-3	TRBJ2-1	TGTGCCATCAGCGACACTAGCGGGAGGGACAATGAGCAGTTCTTC	CAISDTSGRDNEQFF
-	-	TRBV20-1	TRBJ2-7	TGCAGTGCTAGAGGTGGCGGGCGGCGCGAGCAGTACTTC	CSARGGGRREQYF